These 8 T cell receptor beta chains originate from one sample sequenced in a study of blood T cell repertoires in COVID-19. Libraries were prepared by immunoSEQ multiplex PCR; TCRdb keeps only in-frame clonotypes and omits some of them. The sample includes about 400,000 clones, 70% to 90% seen only once; the top ten take less than 9%. What was sequenced was peripheral blood. Receptor source: a woman aged 60 to 75 with COVID-19, enrolled during active disease.

The chain couples TRBV19 to TRBJ1-3; no definite D call. The CDR3 runs 16 residues. Germline CDR1 is LNHDA and CDR2 is SQIVND (reference sequence). V lost 5 bases to trimming and J lost 0 bases, with 14 bases between them. CDR3 DNA: TGTGCCAGTAGTCCCCAACAGAGAGTCTCTGGAAACACCATATATTTT. This sequence encodes CASSPQQRVSGNTIYF.

The V gene is TRBV15, the J gene TRBJ2-5; D might be TRBD2 (6 bases). Germline V gene sequence: CDR1 LNHNV, CDR2 YYDKDF (reference sequence). CDR3 size: 14 residues. V was clipped by 1 base and J by 5 bases, with 11 bases between them. CDR3 DNA: TGTGCCACCAGCAGAGGAGACGCGGGGGAGACCCAGTACTTC. Protein: CATSRGDAGETQYF.

The chain links TRBV20-1 to TRBJ2-1; possible D gene TRBD2, 5 bases. Trimming left V 3 bases short and J 1 base short, with 13 bases between. This CDR3 region has 15 residues. CDR1 and CDR2 from the germline V gene are DFQATT and SNEGSKA (reference sequence). CDR3 coding DNA: TGCAGTGCTAGTGGTGCGGCGGGTTCCTACAATGAGCAGTTCTTC. Translating it yields CSASGAAGSYNEQFF.

This chain connects TRBV9 to TRBJ2-3, with 7 bases matching TRBD1. Germline values: CDR1 SGDLS, CDR2 YYNGEE. J gave up 4 bases and V 3 bases, and 14 bases lay outside the gene matches. The CDR3 covers 17 residues. The CDR3 DNA reads TGTGCCAGCAGCGCCCCGACCATGACAGGGAGCCCAGATACGCAGTATTTT. This encodes CASSAPTMTGSPDTQYF.

This clone was observed a single time. The V call is TRBV19, the J call TRBJ2-1, with TRBD1 matching 7 bases. V shed 3 bases and J 4 bases; nucleotides not matched to a gene: 3. The CDR3 extends over 14 amino acids. In germline, CDR1 is LNHDA, CDR2 SQIVND (reference sequence). DNA for the CDR3: TGTGCCAGTAGTATGGGACAGTCGTACAATGAGCAGTTCTTC. Translated: CASSMGQSYNEQFF.

The CDR3 spells CATSREQGNTEAFF. The CDR3, as DNA: TGTGCCACCAGCAGAGAACAGGGAAACACTGAAGCTTTCTTT. The rearrangement uses TRBV15 and TRBJ1-1; D perhaps matches TRBD1 (6 bases). Trimming cost V 0 bases and J 2 bases, with 7 bases left between them. There are 14 residues in the CDR3. Looked up from germline, CDR1 is LNHNV and CDR2 is YYDKDF (reference sequence).

This sequence joins TRBV2 and TRBJ1-2; 7 bases match TRBD1. J gave up 3 bases and V 5 bases, and 9 bases lay outside the gene matches. The CDR3 covers 15 residues. Per germline, CDR1 SNHLY and CDR2 FYNNEI. The CDR3 nucleotides are TGTGCCAGCAGTCTCCTTAACAGGGGCGACTATGGCTACACCTTC. This gives the protein CASSLLNRGDYGYTF.

This clone was counted a few times. The chain couples TRBV18 to TRBJ2-1, with D tentatively TRBD2 (5 bases). This CDR3 is built from 15 residues. CDR1 is KGHSH and CDR2 is LQKENI in the germline V gene. The V and J ends lost 3 bases and 6 bases respectively, with 15 bases between them. The CDR3 spells CASSPPELGINEQFF. The CDR3 region has the DNA TGTGCCAGCTCACCGCCGGAACTAGGCATCAATGAGCAGTTCTTC.